The next 25 T cell receptor beta chains were all read from a single sample in a study of cytomegalovirus exposure and HLA in healthy donors. Researchers ran the PCR with 60 Vbeta and 13 Jbeta primers. Repertoires were generated with immunoSEQ multiplex PCR, while TCRdb's copy carries only in-frame clones and drops some. The sample records more than 130,000 clones, over 60% being singletons. Sequenced: PBMCs. All receptors come from a woman between 45 and 60 years old in good health and CMV-seronegative.

In this sample, this clone turned up once. V gene TRBV27 combines with J gene TRBJ1-5, with D hard to call. V lost 6 bases and J 6 bases, leaving 9 bases between the germline ends. The CDR3 runs 12 residues. Germline values: CDR1 MNHEY, CDR2 SMNVEV (reference sequence). CDR3 amino acids: CASRAAGQPQHF. The DNA for the CDR3 is TGTGCCAGCAGGGCCGCGGGTCAGCCCCAGCATTTT.

J is TRBJ1-5 and V is TRBV7-2; unclear D gene. The V end was cut by 2 bases, the J end by 0 bases, with 5 bases between. Germline V gene lookup returns CDR1 SGHTA and CDR2 FQGNSA. The CDR3 is made up of 14 amino acids. The DNA for the CDR3 is TGTGCCAGCAGCTTACAGGATAGCAATCAGCCCCAGCATTTT. Protein product: CASSLQDSNQPQHF.

CDR3 coding DNA: TGTGCCTGGATACGGTCGGGGTACGAGCAGTACTTC. Its protein product is CAWIRSGYEQYF. The chain links TRBV30 to TRBJ2-7, with D possibly being TRBD2 (5 bases). This CDR3 has 12 amino acids. Germline loops: CDR1 GTSNPN, CDR2 SVGIG (reference sequence). V was trimmed by 4 bases and J by 4 bases, leaving 11 bases between them. The full variable domain, with the rest looked up from reference TRBV30 and TRBJ2-7, is SQTIHQWPATLVQPVGSPLSLECTVEGTSNPNLYWYRQAAGRGLQLLFYSVGIGQISSEVPQNLSASRPQDRQFILSSKKLLLSDSGFYLCAWIRSGYEQYFGPGTRLTVT.

The J gene is TRBJ1-5, the V gene TRBV7-2; 8 bases line up with TRBD1. From germline, CDR1 is SGHTA and CDR2 FQGNSA. The CDR3 is 15 amino acids. Trimming took 4 bases from V and 8 from J; bases not matched to a gene: 10. This CDR3 reads CASSSQTGAHEPQHF. In nucleotides, the CDR3 is TGTGCCAGCAGCTCTCAGACAGGGGCTCATGAGCCCCAGCATTTT.

The rearrangement joins TRBV7-2 to TRBJ2-3; tentative D call: TRBD2 (6 bases). CDR3 length equals 15 residues. CDR1 and CDR2 (germline): SGHTA, FQGNSA. Trimming pared 6 bases from V and 0 bases from J, leaving 13 bases between. In DNA, the CDR3 is TGTGCCAGCAGGGCGACTAGTCTCAGCACAGATACGCAGTATTTT. This codes for CASRATSLSTDTQYF.

In this sample, this clone turned up a few times. The chain recombines TRBV5-6 with TRBJ2-1; 14 bases map to TRBD2. Unmatched junction bases numbered 9, after V lost 4 bases and J lost 0 bases. CDR1 is SGHDT, CDR2 YYEEEE, per germline. There are 19 residues in the CDR3. DNA of the CDR3: TGTGCCAGCAGCGCCGGACTAGCGGGGGGCTATAGCTCCTACAATGAGCAGTTCTTC. This sequence encodes CASSAGLAGGYSSYNEQFF.

This chain uses TRBV10-1 with TRBJ2-2; D gene ambiguous. CDR1 WNHNN and CDR2 SYGVQD come from the germline V gene (reference sequence). CDR3 length equals 16 residues. V gave up 4 bases and J gave up 0 bases, with 12 bases separating them. CDR3 sequence (DNA): TGCGCCAGCAGTGGGAGAGCGCCTCCGAACACCGGGGAGCTGTTTTTT. Translated, it gives CASSGRAPPNTGELFF.

The chain links TRBV6-5 to TRBJ2-1; TRBD2 agrees at 8 bases. CDR1 and CDR2 (germline): MNHEY, SVGAGI. The ends lost 0 bases at V and 2 bases at J; junction bases unmatched: 0. The CDR3 is 15 residues long. The CDR3 DNA sequence: TGTGCCAGCAGTTACTCTAGCGGGGCCTACAATGAGCAGTTCTTC. Protein product: CASSYSSGAYNEQFF.

Many counts were recorded for this clone. The chain is built from TRBV4-1 and TRBJ2-1; possible D gene TRBD1, 6 bases. Per germline, CDR1 MGHRA and CDR2 YSYEKL. This CDR3 spans 15 amino acids. The ends were cut back, 1 base at V and 9 bases at J, with 16 bases in the middle. CDR3 residues: CASSQVESGDVEQFF. For the CDR3, the DNA is TGCGCCAGCAGCCAAGTGGAATCAGGGGATGTTGAGCAGTTCTTC.

In its sample, this clone was seen a few times. This chain joins TRBV4-3 and TRBJ1-2, with TRBD1 identical over 7 bases. CDR1 LGHNA and CDR2 YSLEER come from the germline V gene. The ends lost 3 bases at V and 4 bases at J; junction bases unmatched: 8. This CDR3 has 15 amino acids. In DNA, the CDR3 is TGCGCCAGCAGCCAGACCACAGGGGAAGGCTATGGCTACACCTTC. Protein product: CASSQTTGEGYGYTF.

The chain carries TRBV19 and TRBJ1-2, with unresolved D. V lost 6 bases and J lost 7, with 9 bases in between. Germline V CDR1 and CDR2: LNHDA, SQIVND (reference sequence). The CDR3 length is 11 residues. The CDR3 protein is CASSTQRGYTF. As DNA, the CDR3 is TGTGCCAGTAGCACCCAGCGTGGCTACACCTTC.

The gene calls are TRBV28 and TRBJ2-7, with TRBD2 matching 8 bases. The CDR3 contains 16 residues. The ends lost 3 bases at V and 4 bases at J; junction bases unmatched: 11. Germline V CDR1 and CDR2: MDHEN, SYDVKM. The DNA for the CDR3 is TGTGCCAGCAGTTTCCGCAGACTCGCGGGGGGATACGAGCAGTACTTC. Amino acids: CASSFRRLAGGYEQYF.

The chain carries TRBV27 and TRBJ2-5; D is perhaps TRBD1 (6 bases). Deletions cut 2 bases from V and 3 bases from J, with 7 bases between. CDR3 length equals 13 residues. Germline V gene lookup returns CDR1 MNHEY and CDR2 SMNVEV (reference sequence). For the CDR3, the DNA is TGTGCCAGCAGTTTAAACAGGGAAGAGACCCAGTACTTC. Translated, it gives CASSLNREETQYF.

This clone was seen more than once but under ten times. The chain combines TRBV2 with TRBJ2-6, with TRBD1 matching over 9 bases. The CDR3 is 16 residues long. Germline values: CDR1 SNHLY, CDR2 FYNNEI. Trimming removed 4 bases from V and 3 bases from J; junction bases left unmatched: 4. The CDR3 loop reads CASSVQGAGGANVLTF. As DNA, the CDR3 is TGTGCCAGCAGTGTACAGGGGGCAGGTGGGGCCAACGTCCTGACTTTC. Combining the CDR3 with reference TRBV2 and TRBJ2-6 gives the whole variable domain EPEVTQTPSHQVTQMGQEVILRCVPISNHLYFYWYRQILGQKVEFLVSFYNNEISEKSEIFDDQFSVERPDGSNFTLKIRSTKLEDSAMYFCASSVQGAGGANVLTFGAGSRLTVL.

The chain couples TRBV27 to TRBJ1-2; 9 bases fit TRBD1. Trimming took 2 bases from V and 6 from J; bases not matched to a gene: 4. Germline assignment: CDR1 MNHEY and CDR2 SMNVEV (reference sequence). This CDR3 spans 14 amino acids. For the CDR3, the DNA is TGTGCCAGCAGTTTAAACACAGGGGGCAATGGCTACACCTTC. Protein product: CASSLNTGGNGYTF.

The V call is TRBV15, the J call TRBJ2-3; maybe TRBD2 (5 bases). The CDR3 extends over 16 amino acids. V was cut by 5 bases and J by 0 bases, with 15 bases left in between. Germline V gene data show CDR1 as LNHNV and CDR2 as YYDKDF (reference sequence). CDR3 residues: CATSSLSRRSTDTQYF. For the CDR3, the DNA is TGTGCCACCAGCTCCTTATCGAGGAGGAGCACAGATACGCAGTATTTT. The whole variable domain, filled in from reference TRBV15 and TRBJ2-3, reads DAMVIQNPRYQVTQFGKPVTLSCSQTLNHNVMYWYQQKSSQAPKLLFHYYDKDFNNEADTPDNFQSRRPNTSFCFLDIRSPGLGDTAMYLCATSSLSRRSTDTQYFGPGTRLTVL.

V usage is TRBV28 and J usage is TRBJ2-1; D ambiguous. CDR1 MDHEN and CDR2 SYDVKM come from the germline V gene. Trimming stripped 3 bases from V and 3 bases from J, with 9 bases between. The CDR3 totals 14 residues. The CDR3 sequence is CASSLKVYYNEQFF. DNA of the CDR3: TGTGCCAGCAGTTTGAAAGTCTACTACAATGAGCAGTTCTTC.

The gene calls are TRBV29-1 and TRBJ1-2, with 8 bases aligning to TRBD1. CDR3 length: 12 amino acids. V lost 7 bases and J lost 8; bases outside the gene matches: 9. CDR1 and CDR2 from the germline V gene are SQVTM and ANQGSEA. The CDR3 coding sequence is TGCAGCGCCGGATCAGGACAGGGCGGCTACACCTTC. Translated, it gives CSAGSGQGGYTF.

The CDR3 DNA sequence: TGTGCCAGCAGTGAGGGCAGATGGGACTGGGAAAAACTGTTTTTT. It codes for CASSEGRWDWEKLFF. This chain links TRBV25-1 with TRBJ1-4, with D maybe TRBD1 (5 bases). Per germline, CDR1 MGHDK and CDR2 SYGVNS. Trimming took off 3 bases at V and 8 bases at J, with 16 bases between the two ends. CDR3 length: 15 amino acids.

This rearrangement joins TRBV19 to TRBJ2-2; TRBD2 matches 9 bases. The CDR3 runs 16 residues. The J segment lost 3 bases and the V segment lost 4 bases, leaving 6 bases of the junction unmatched. Germline values: CDR1 LNHDA, CDR2 SQIVND (reference sequence). Here the CDR3 DNA reads TGTGCCAGTAGTACGGCTAGCGGGGATTACACCGGGGAGCTGTTTTTT. Its translation is CASSTASGDYTGELFF. Full variable domain (missing parts from reference TRBV19 and TRBJ2-2): DGGITQSPKYLFRKEGQNVTLSCEQNLNHDAMYWYRQDPGQGLRLIYYSQIVNDFQKGDIAEGYSVSREKKESFPLTVTSAQKNPTAFYLCASSTASGDYTGELFFGEGSRLTVL.

As to this clone: One end of the junction is discordant with germline, which a read error may explain. The chain uses TRBV4-2 and TRBJ1-1; TRBD1 might be the D (5 bases). Germline loops: CDR1 LGHNA, CDR2 YNFKEQ. This CDR3 spans 15 amino acids. Here the CDR3 reads CVSSHLIGQNTEAFF. The CDR3 nucleotides are TGTGTCAGCAGCCACCTCATCGGACAGAACACTGAAGCTTTCTTT.

CDR3 coding DNA: TGTGCCAGGGAAGGGAGCGGGGGGCGGACAGATACGCAGTATTTT. This translates into CAREGSGGRTDTQYF. The rearrangement joins TRBV2 to TRBJ2-3; 9 bases match TRBD2. The V and J ends lost 9 bases and 3 bases, in that order; junction bases with no gene match: 10. Germline V gives CDR1 SNHLY, CDR2 FYNNEI. The CDR3 totals 15 residues.

The chain has TRBV10-3 and TRBJ2-2, with D possibly matching TRBD1 (6 bases). Germline CDR1 ENHRY, CDR2 SYGVKD. The V end was cut by 7 bases, the J end by 6 bases, with 18 bases between. This CDR3 contains 15 residues. CDR3 DNA: TGTGCCATCATGGGGGCCGGGTTCCTAGCCGGGGAGCTGTTTTTT. Protein: CAIMGAGFLAGELFF.

This chain uses TRBV2 with TRBJ1-2; 7 bases fit TRBD1. CDR3 length equals 15 residues. CDR1 and CDR2 from the germline V gene are SNHLY and FYNNEI. The junction had 9 bases not matched to a gene; V was cut back by 8 bases and J by 0 bases. CDR3 region: CASAKGASANYGYTF. DNA for the CDR3: TGTGCCAGCGCAAAGGGGGCCTCGGCTAACTATGGCTACACCTTC.

The rearrangement links TRBV5-4 to TRBJ2-7; the D gene is possibly TRBD1 (6 bases). V gave up 4 bases and J gave up 6 bases, with 20 bases separating them. The CDR3 loop spans 15 amino acids. CDR1 and CDR2 (germline): SGHNT, YYREEE (reference sequence). This CDR3 is CASSPLRTVGGEQYF. CDR3 coding DNA: TGTGCCAGCAGCCCACTCCGGACAGTCGGCGGCGAGCAGTACTTC.